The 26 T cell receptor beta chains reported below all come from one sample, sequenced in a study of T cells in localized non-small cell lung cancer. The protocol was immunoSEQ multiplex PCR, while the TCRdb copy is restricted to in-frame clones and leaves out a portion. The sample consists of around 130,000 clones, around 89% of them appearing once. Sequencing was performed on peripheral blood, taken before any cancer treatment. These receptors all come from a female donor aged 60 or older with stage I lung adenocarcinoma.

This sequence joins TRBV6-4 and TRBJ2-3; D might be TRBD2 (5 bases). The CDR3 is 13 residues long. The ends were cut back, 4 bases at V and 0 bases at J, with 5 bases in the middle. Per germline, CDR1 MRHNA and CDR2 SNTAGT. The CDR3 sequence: CASSGESTDTQYF. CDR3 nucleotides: TGTGCCAGCAGTGGGGAGAGCACAGATACGCAGTATTTT.

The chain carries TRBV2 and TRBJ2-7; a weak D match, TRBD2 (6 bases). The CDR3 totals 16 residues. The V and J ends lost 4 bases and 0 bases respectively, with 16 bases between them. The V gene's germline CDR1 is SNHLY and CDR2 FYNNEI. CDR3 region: CASSVHRDSSSYEQYF. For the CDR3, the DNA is TGTGCCAGCAGTGTACACCGGGACTCGAGCTCCTACGAGCAGTACTTC. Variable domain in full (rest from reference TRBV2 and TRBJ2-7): EPEVTQTPSHQVTQMGQEVILRCVPISNHLYFYWYRQILGQKVEFLVSFYNNEISEKSEIFDDQFSVERPDGSNFTLKIRSTKLEDSAMYFCASSVHRDSSSYEQYFGPGTRLTVT.

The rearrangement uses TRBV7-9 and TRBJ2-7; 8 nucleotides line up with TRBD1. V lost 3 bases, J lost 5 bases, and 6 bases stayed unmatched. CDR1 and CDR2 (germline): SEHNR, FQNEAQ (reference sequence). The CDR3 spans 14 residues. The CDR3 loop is CASSFTGGINEQYF. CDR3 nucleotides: TGTGCCAGCAGCTTTACAGGGGGTATCAACGAGCAGTACTTC. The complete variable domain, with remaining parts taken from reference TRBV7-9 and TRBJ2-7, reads DTGVSQNPRHKITKRGQNVTFRCDPISEHNRLYWYRQTLGQGPEFLTYFQNEAQLEKSRLLSDRFSAERPKGSFSTLEIQRTEQGDSAMYLCASSFTGGINEQYFGPGTRLTVT.

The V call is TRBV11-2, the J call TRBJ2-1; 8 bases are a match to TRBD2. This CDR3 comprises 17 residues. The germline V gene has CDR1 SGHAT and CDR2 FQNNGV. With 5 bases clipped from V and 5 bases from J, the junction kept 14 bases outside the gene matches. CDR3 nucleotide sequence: TGTGCCAGCAGCCCCACCCTGGGAGCGGGAGACCACAATGAGCAGTTCTTC. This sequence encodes CASSPTLGAGDHNEQFF.

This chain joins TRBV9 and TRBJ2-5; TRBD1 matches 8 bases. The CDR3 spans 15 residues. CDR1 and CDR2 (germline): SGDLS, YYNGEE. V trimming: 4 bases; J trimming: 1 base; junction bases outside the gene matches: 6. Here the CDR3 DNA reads TGTGCCAGCAGCACCGGACAGGGTGGCCAAGAGACCCAGTACTTC. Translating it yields CASSTGQGGQETQYF.

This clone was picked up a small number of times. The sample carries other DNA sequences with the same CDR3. The chain's CDR3 is CAWSVAGGSYNEQFF. The CDR3 DNA reads TGTGCCTGGAGTGTTGCGGGAGGAAGCTACAATGAGCAGTTCTTC. The rearrangement joins TRBV30 to TRBJ2-1, with 8 bases that match TRBD2. The germline CDR1 and CDR2 sequences are GTSNPN and SVGIG (reference sequence). The CDR3 spans 15 residues. The V gene end was trimmed by 0 bases and the J gene end by 3 bases; junction bases not matched to a gene: 4.

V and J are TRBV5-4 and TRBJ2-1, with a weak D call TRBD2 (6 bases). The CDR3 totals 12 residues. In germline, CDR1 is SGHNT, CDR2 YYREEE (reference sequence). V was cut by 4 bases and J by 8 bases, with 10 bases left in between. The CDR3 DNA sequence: TGTGCCAGCAGCCCAAGGAGGGATGAGCAGTTCTTC. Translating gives CASSPRRDEQFF.

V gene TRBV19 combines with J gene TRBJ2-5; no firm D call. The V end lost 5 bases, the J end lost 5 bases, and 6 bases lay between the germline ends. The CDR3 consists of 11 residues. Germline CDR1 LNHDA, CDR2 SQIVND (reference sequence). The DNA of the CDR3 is TGTGCCAGTAGTTCCGGGGAGACCCAGTACTTC. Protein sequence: CASSSGETQYF.

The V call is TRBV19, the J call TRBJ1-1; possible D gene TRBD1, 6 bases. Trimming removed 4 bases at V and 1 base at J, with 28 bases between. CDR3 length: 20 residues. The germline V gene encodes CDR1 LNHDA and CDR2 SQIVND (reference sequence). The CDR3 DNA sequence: TGTGCCAGTAGTACTTTTTACGGGAGATTGACAGGCACGGGGAACACTGAAGCTTTCTTT. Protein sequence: CASSTFYGRLTGTGNTEAFF.

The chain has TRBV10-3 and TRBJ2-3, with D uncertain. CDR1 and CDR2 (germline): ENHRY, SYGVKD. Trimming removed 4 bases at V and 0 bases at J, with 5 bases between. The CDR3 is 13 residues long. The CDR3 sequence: CAISGSSTDTQYF. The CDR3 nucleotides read TGTGCCATCAGTGGCAGTAGCACAGATACGCAGTATTTT.

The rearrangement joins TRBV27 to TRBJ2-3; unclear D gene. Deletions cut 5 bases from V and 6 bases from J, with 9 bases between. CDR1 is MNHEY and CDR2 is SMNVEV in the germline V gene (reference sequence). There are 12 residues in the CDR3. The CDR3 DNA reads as TGTGCCAGCAGTCCCCTGGCGGATACGCAGTATTTT. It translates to CASSPLADTQYF.

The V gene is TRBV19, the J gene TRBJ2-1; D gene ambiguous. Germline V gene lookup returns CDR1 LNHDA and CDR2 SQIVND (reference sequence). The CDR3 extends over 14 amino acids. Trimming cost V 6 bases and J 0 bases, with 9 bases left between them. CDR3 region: CASRGSLSYNEQFF. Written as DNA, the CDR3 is TGTGCCAGTAGGGGGTCCCTCTCCTACAATGAGCAGTTCTTC. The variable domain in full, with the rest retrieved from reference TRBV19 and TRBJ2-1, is DGGITQSPKYLFRKEGQNVTLSCEQNLNHDAMYWYRQDPGQGLRLIYYSQIVNDFQKGDIAEGYSVSREKKESFPLTVTSAQKNPTAFYLCASRGSLSYNEQFFGPGTRLTVL.

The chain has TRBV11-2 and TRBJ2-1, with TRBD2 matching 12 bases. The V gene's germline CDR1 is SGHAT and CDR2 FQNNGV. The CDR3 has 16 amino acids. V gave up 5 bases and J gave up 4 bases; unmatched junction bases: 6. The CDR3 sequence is CASSPLAGGPYNEQFF. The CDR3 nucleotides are TGTGCCAGCAGCCCCCTAGCGGGAGGGCCTTACAATGAGCAGTTCTTC.

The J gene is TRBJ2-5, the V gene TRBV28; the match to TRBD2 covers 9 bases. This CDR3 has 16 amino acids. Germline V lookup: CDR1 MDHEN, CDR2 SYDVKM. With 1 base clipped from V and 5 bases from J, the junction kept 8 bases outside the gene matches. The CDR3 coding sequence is TGTGCCAGCAGTTTATCTAGCGGGAATACTCGGGAGACCCAGTACTTC. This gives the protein CASSLSSGNTRETQYF.

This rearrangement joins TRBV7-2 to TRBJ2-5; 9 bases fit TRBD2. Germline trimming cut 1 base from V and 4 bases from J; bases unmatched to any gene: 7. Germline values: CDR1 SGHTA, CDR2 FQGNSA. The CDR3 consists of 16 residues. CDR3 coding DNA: TGTGCCAGCAGCTTAGTAGGCGGGAGGGCCGGAGAGACCCAGTACTTC. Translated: CASSLVGGRAGETQYF.

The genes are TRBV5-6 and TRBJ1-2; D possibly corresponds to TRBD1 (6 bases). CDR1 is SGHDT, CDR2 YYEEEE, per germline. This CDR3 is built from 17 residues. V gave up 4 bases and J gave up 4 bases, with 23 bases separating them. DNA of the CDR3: TGTGCCAGCAGCCCTATTATCAGACAGGCGGGATCCTATGGCTACACCTTC. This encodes CASSPIIRQAGSYGYTF.

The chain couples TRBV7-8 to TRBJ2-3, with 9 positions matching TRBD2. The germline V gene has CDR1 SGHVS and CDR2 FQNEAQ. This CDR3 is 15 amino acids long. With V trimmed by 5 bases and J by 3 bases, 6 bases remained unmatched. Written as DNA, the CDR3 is TGTGCCAGCAGCGGGACTAGCTCGGTGACAGATACGCAGTATTTT. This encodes CASSGTSSVTDTQYF. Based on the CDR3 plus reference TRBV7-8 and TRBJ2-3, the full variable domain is GAGVSQSPRYKVAKRGQDVALRCDPISGHVSLFWYQQALGQGPEFLTYFQNEAQLDKSGLPSDRFFAERPEGSVSTLKIQRTQQEDSAVYLCASSGTSSVTDTQYFGPGTRLTVL.

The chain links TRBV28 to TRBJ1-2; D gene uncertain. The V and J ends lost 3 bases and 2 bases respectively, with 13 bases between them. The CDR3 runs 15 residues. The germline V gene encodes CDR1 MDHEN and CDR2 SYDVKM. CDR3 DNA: TGTGCCAGCAGTTTTCGGCCAGAGATCAACTATGGCTACACCTTC. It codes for CASSFRPEINYGYTF.

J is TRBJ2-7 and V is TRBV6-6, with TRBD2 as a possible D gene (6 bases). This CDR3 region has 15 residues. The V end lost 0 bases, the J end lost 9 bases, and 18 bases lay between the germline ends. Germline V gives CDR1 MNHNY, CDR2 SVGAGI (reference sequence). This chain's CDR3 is CASSYSAGSSGGQYF. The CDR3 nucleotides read TGTGCCAGCAGTTACTCAGCGGGCTCCTCCGGAGGGCAGTACTTC.

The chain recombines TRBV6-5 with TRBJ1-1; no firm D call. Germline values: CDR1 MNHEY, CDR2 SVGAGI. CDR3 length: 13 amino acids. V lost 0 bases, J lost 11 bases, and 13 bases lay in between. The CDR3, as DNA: TGTGCCAGCAGTTACTCGGAAACAGATTCGGCTTTCTTT. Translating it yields CASSYSETDSAFF.

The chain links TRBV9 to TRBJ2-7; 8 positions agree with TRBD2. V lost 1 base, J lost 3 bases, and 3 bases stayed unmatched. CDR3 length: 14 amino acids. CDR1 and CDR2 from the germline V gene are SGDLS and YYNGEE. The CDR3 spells CASSVHSGNYEQYF. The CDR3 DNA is TGTGCCAGCAGCGTACATAGCGGGAACTACGAGCAGTACTTC.

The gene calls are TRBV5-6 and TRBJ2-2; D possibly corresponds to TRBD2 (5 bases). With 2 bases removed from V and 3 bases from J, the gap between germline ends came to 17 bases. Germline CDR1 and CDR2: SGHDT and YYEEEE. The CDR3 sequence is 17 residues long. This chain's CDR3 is CASSFYPSMSDTGELFF. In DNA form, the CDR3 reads TGTGCCAGCAGCTTTTATCCTAGCATGAGTGACACCGGGGAGCTGTTTTTT.

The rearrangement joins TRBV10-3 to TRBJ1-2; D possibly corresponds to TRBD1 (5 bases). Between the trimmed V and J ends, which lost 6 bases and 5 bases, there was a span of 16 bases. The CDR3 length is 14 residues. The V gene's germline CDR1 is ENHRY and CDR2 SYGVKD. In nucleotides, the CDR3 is TGTGCCATCAGGCAGGGCGCGGGTACATATGGCTACACCTTC. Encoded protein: CAIRQGAGTYGYTF.

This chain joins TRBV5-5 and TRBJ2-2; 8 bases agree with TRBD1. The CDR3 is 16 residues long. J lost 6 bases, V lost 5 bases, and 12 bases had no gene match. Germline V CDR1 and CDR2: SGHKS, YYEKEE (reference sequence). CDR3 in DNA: TGTGCCAGCAGTTTCGGACAGGGTTTGATATCCGGGGAGCTGTTTTTT. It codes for CASSFGQGLISGELFF.

The CDR3 nucleotides are TGTGCCAGCAGCTTAACCTACCAAAACATTCAGTACTTC. The encoded protein is CASSLTYQNIQYF. This chain links TRBV7-3 with TRBJ2-4; D remains unclear. The CDR3 runs 13 residues. Germline V gene sequence: CDR1 SGHTA, CDR2 FQGTGA. V shed 0 bases and J shed 5 bases, with 5 bases lying between them.

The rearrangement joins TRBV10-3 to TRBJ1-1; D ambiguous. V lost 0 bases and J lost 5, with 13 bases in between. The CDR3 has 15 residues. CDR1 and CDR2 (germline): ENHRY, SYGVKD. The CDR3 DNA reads TGTGCCATCAGTGAGTCGAAGGGAGATCAGACTGAAGCTTTCTTT. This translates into CAISESKGDQTEAFF.